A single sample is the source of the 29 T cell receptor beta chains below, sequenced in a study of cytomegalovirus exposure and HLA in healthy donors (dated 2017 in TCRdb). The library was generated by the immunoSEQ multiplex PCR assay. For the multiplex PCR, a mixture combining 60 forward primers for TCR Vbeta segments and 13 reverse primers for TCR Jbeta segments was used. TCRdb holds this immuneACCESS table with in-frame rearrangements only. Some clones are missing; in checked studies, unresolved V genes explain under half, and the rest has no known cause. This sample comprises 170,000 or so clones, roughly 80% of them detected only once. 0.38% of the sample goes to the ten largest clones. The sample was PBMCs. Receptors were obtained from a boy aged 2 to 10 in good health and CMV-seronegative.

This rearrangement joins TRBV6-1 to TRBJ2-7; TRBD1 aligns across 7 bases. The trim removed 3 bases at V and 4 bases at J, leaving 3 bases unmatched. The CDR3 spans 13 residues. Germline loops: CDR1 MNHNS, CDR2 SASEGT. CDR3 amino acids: CASSEHRGYEQYF. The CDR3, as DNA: TGTGCCAGCAGTGAGCACAGGGGATACGAGCAGTACTTC.

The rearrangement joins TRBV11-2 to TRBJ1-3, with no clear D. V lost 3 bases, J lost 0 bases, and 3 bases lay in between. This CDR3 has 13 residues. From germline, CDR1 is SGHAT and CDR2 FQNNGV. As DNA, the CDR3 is TGTGCCAGCAGCTTCTACTCTGGAAACACCATATATTTT. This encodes CASSFYSGNTIYF.

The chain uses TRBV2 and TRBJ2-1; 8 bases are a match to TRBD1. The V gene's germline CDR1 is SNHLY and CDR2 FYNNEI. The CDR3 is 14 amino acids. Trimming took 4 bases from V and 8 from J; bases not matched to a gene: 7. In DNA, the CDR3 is TGTGCCAGCAGTGTAAGCAGGGGGCTACATGAGCAGTTCTTC. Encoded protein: CASSVSRGLHEQFF. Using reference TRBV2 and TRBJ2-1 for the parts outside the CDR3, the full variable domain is EPEVTQTPSHQVTQMGQEVILRCVPISNHLYFYWYRQILGQKVEFLVSFYNNEISEKSEIFDDQFSVERPDGSNFTLKIRSTKLEDSAMYFCASSVSRGLHEQFFGPGTRLTVL.

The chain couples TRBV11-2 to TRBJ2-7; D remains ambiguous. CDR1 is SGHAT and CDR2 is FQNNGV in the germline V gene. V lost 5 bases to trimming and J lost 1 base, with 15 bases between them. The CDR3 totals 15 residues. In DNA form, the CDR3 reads TGTGCCAGCAGCGAAGAGGCTCATCAGTCCTACGAGCAGTACTTC. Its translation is CASSEEAHQSYEQYF.

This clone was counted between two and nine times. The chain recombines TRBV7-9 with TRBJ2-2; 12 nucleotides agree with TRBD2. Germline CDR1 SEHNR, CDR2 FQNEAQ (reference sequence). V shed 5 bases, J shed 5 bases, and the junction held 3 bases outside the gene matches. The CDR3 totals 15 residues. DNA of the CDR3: TGTGCCAGCAGCCGACTAGCGGGAGAAACCGGGGAGCTGTTTTTT. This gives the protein CASSRLAGETGELFF.

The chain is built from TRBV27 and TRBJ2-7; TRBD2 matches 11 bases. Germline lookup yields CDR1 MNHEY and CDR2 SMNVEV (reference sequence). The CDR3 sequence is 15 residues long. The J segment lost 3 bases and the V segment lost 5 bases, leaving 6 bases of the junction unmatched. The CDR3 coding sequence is TGTGCCAGCAGTACCTCGGGACTAGCGGTCTACGAGCAGTACTTC. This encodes CASSTSGLAVYEQYF.

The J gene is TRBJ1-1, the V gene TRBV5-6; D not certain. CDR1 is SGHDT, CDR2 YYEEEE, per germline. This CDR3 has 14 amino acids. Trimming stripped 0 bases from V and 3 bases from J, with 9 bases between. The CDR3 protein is CASSLGAGDTEAFF. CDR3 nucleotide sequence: TGTGCCAGCAGCTTGGGGGCCGGGGACACTGAAGCTTTCTTT.

CDR3 nucleotide sequence: TGCGCCAGCAGCCGGGGGACGGAAAGTAACTATGGCTACACCTTC. Translating gives CASSRGTESNYGYTF. The chain carries TRBV5-1 and TRBJ1-2; a possible D gene is TRBD1 (5 bases). From germline, CDR1 is SGHRS and CDR2 YFSETQ. The V and J ends lost 4 bases and 1 base respectively, with 14 bases between them. CDR3 length: 15 amino acids.

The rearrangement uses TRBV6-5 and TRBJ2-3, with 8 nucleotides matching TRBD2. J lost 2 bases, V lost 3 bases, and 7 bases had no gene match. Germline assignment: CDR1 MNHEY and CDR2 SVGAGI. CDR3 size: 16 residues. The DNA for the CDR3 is TGTGCCAGCAGTTATCAGTACGGGAGGGCCACAGATACGCAGTATTTT. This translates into CASSYQYGRATDTQYF.

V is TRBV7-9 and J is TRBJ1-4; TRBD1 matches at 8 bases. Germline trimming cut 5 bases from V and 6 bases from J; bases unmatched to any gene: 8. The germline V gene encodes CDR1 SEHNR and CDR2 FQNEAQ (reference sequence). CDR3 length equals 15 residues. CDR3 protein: CASSSGQGGHEKLFF. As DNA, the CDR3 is TGTGCCAGCAGCAGCGGACAGGGAGGCCATGAAAAACTGTTTTTT.

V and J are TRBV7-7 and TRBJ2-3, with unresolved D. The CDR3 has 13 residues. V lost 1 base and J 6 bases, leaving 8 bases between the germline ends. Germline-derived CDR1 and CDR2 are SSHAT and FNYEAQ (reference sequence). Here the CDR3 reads CASSLGSRDTQYF. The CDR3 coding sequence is TGTGCCAGCAGCTTAGGCTCACGGGATACGCAGTATTTT.

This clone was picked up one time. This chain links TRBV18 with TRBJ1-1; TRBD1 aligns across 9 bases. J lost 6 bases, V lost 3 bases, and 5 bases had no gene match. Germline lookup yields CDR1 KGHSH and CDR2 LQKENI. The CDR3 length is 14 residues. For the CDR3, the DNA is TGTGCCAGCTCACCCACCGGGACAGGGCCTGAAGCTTTCTTT. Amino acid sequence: CASSPTGTGPEAFF. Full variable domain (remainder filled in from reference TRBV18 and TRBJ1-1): NAGVMQNPRHLVRRRGQEARLRCSPMKGHSHVYWYRQLPEEGLKFMVYLQKENIIDESGMPKERFSAEFPKEGPSILRIQQVVRGDSAAYFCASSPTGTGPEAFFGQGTRLTVV.

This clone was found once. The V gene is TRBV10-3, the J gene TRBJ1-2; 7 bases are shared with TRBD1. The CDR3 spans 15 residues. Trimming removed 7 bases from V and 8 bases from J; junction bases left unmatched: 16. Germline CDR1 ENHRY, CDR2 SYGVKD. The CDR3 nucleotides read TGTGCCATCACCGACAAACCCCAGGGGGAGAAAGGCTACACCTTC. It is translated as CAITDKPQGEKGYTF.

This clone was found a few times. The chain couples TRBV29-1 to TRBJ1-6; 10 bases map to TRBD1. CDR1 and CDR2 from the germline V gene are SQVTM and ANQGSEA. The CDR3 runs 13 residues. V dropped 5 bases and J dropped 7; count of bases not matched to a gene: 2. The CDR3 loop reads CSVQDRGNSPLHF. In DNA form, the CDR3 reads TGCAGCGTTCAGGACAGGGGGAATTCACCCCTCCACTTT.

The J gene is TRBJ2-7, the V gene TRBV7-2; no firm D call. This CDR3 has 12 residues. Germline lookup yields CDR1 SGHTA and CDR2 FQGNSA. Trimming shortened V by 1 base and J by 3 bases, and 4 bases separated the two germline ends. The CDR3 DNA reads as TGTGCCAGCAGCTTAGATTACTACGAGCAGTACTTC. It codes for CASSLDYYEQYF.

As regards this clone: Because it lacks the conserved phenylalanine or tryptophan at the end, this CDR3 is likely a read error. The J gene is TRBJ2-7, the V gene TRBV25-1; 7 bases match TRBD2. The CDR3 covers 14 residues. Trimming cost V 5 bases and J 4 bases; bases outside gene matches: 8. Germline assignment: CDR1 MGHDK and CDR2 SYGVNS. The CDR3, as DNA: TGTGCCAGCAGTTCTAGCGGAGACATTTACGAGCAGTACCTC. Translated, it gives CASSSSGDIYEQYL.

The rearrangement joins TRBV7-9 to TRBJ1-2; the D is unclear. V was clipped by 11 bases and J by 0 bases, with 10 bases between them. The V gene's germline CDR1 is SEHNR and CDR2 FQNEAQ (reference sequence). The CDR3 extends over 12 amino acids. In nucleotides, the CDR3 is TGTGCCCCGTGGGCCCCTAACTATGGCTACACCTTC. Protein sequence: CAPWAPNYGYTF.

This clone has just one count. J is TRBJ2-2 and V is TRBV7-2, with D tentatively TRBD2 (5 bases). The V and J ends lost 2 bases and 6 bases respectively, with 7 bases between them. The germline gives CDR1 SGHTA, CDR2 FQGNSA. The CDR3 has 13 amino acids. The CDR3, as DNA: TGTGCCAGCAGCTTACTAGCCCCCGGGGAGCTGTTTTTT. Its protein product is CASSLLAPGELFF.

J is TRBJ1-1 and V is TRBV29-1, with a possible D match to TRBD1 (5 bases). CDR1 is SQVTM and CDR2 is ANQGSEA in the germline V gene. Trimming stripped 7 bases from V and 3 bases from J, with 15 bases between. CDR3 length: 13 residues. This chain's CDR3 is CSGHWGEDTEAFF. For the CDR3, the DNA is TGCAGCGGGCATTGGGGGGAGGACACTGAAGCTTTCTTT.

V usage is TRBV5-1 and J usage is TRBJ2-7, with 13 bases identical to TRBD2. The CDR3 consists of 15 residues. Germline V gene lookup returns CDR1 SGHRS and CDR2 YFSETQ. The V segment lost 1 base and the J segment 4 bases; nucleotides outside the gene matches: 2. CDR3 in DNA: TGCGCCAGCAGCTTGAAACTAGCGGGAGGGTACGAGCAGTACTTC. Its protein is CASSLKLAGGYEQYF.

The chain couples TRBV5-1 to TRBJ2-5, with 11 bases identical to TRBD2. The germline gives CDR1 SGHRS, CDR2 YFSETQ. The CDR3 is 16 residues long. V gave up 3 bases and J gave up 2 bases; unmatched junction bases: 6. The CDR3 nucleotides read TGCGCCAGCAGCTATCCGGGACTAGCGGCGCAAGAGACCCAGTACTTC. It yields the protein CASSYPGLAAQETQYF.

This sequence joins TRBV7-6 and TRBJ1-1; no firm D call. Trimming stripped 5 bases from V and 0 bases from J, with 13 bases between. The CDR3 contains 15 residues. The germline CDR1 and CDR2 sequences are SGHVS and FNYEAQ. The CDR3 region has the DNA TGTGCCAGCAGCCCGGGGTTGGAATTGAACACTGAAGCTTTCTTT. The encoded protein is CASSPGLELNTEAFF.

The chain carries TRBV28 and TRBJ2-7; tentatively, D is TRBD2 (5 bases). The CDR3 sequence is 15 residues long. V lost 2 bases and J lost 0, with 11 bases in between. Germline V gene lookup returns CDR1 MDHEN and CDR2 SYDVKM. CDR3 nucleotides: TGTGCCAGCAGTTTAACGGGATTAAACTCCTACGAGCAGTACTTC. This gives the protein CASSLTGLNSYEQYF.

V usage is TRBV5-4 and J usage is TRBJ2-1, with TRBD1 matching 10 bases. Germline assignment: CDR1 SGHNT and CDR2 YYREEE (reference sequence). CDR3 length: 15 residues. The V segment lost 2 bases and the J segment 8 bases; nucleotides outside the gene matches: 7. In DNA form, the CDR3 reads TGTGCCAGCAGCTTTTACGACAGGGGGCGCGATGAGCAGTTCTTC. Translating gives CASSFYDRGRDEQFF.

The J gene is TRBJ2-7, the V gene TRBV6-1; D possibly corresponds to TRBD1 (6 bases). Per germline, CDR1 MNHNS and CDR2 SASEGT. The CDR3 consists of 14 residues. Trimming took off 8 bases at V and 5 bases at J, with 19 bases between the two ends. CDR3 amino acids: CASATRDTYHEQYF. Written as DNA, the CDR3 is TGTGCCAGCGCAACCCGGGACACGTACCACGAGCAGTACTTC.

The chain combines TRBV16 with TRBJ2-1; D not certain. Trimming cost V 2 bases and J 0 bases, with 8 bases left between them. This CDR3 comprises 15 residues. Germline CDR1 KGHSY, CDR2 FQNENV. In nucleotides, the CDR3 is TGTGCCAGCAGCCAACGCGGCAGCTCCTACAATGAGCAGTTCTTC. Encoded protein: CASSQRGSSYNEQFF.

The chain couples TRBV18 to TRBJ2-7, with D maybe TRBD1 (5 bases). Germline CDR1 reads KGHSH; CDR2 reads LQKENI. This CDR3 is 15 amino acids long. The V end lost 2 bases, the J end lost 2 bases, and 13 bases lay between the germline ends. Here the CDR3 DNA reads TGTGCCAGCTCACCATCCGAGACAGATACCTACGAGCAGTACTTC. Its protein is CASSPSETDTYEQYF.

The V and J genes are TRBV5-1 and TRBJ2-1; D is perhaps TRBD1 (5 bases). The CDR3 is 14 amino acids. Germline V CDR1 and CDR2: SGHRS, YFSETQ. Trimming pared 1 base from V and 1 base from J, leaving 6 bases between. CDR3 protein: CASSLTGSYNEQFF. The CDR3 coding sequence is TGCGCCAGCAGCTTGACAGGATCCTACAATGAGCAGTTCTTC.

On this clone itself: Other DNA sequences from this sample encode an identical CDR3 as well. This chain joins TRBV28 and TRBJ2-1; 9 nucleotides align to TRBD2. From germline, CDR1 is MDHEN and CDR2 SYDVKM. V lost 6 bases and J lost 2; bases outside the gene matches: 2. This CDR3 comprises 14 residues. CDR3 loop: CASRTSGPYNEQFF. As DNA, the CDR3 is TGTGCCAGCAGAACTAGCGGGCCCTACAATGAGCAGTTCTTC. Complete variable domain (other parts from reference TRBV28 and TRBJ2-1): DVKVTQSSRYLVKRTGEKVFLECVQDMDHENMFWYRQDPGLGLRLIYFSYDVKMKEKGDIPEGYSVSREKKERFSLILESASTNQTSMYLCASRTSGPYNEQFFGPGTRLTVL.